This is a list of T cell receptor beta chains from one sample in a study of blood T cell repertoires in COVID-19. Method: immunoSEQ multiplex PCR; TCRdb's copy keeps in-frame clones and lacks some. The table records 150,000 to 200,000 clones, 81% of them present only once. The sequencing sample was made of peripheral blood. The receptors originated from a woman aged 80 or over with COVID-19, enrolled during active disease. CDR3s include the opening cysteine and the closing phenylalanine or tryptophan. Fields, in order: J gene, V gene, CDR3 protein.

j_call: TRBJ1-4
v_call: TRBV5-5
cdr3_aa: CASSLTGRANEKLFF

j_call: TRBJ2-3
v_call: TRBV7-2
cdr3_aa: CASSLTQGMSDTQYF

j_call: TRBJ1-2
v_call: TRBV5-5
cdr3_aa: CASSLLQGASYGYTF

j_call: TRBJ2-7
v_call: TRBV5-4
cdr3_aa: CASSGPGQGHEQYF

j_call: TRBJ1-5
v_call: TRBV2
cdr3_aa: CASTTSFGDQPQHF

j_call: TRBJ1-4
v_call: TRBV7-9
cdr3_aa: CASSSSGEKLFF

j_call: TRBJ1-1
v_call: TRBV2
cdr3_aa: CASSEMAGGGANTEAFF

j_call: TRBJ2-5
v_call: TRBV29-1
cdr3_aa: CSVRSGQETQYF

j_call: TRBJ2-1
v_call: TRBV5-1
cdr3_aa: CASSLGSSEQFF

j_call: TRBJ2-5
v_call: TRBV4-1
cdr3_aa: CASSQGSGGALETQYF

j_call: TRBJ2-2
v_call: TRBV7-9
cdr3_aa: CASSKSSGSPGELFF

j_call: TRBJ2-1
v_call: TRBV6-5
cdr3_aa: CASSYGGSGSGNEQFF

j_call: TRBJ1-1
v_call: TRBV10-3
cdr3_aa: CATGGDPQLPSTEAFF

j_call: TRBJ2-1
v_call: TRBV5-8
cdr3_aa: CASSLAGSGYNEQFF

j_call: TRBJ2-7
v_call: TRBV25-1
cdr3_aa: CASAISTHEQYF

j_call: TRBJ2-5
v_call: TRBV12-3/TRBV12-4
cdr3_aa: CASRGGGETQYF

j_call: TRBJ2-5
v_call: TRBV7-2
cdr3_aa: CASSLAQGDVQETQYF

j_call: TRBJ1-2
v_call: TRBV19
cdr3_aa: CASSIGTSNYGYTF

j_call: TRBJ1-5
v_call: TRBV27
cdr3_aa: CASSWTGFHQPQHF

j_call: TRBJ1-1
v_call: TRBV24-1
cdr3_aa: CATCHAENTEAFF

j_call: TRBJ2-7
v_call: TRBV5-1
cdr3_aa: CASSFRVSSYEQYF

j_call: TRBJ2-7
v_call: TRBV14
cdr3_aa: CASSQSSGYEQYF

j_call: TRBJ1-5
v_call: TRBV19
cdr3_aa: CASSIVPGARSDQPQHF

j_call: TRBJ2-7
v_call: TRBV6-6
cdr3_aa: CASSYSRETGEQYF

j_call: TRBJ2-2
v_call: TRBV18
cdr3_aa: CASSATGVPGELFF

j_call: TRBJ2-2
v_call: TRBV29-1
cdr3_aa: CSVVAGVGGELFF

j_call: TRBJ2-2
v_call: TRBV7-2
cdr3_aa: CASSLNGGRVSGELFF

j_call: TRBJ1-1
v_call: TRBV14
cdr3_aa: CASSQLTLSQFNTEAFF

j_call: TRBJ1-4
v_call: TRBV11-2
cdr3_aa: CASSSGQGLVEKLFF

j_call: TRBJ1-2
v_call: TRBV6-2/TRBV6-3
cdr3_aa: CASSTTRQGIMGYTF

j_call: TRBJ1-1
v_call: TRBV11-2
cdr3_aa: CASSYAGSGNTEAFF

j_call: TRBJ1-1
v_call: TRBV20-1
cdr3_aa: CSAPTGHEAFF

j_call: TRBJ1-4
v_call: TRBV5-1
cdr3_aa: CASSPNSATNEKLFF

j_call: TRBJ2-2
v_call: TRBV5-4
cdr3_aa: CASSLVSGGTGELFF

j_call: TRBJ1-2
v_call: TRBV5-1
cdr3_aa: CASSPPSGGGEGYTF

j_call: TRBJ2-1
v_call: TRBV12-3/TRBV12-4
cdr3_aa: CASSAGGLEQFF

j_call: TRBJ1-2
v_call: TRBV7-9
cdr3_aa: CASSLAGQGDGYTF

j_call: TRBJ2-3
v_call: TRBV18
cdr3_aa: CASSRGTDTQYF

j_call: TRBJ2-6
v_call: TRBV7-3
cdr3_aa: CASSRTGQGANVLTF

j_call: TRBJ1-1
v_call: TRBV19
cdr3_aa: CASRAGNTEAFF